Below are 25 T cell receptor beta chains sequenced from a single sample in a study of blood T cell repertoires in COVID-19. Data came from immunoSEQ multiplex PCR; TCRdb stores just in-frame clones and leaves some out. Among 150,000 to 200,000 clones listed, roughly 87% were seen once. Sequenced sample: PBMCs or T cells enriched from blood (not recorded which). The receptors come from a woman in her 50s who had recovered from COVID-19.

Note on this clone: Other DNA sequences of this sample code for an identical CDR3. The J gene is TRBJ2-7, the V gene TRBV12-3 or TRBV12-4, with 7 bases lining up with TRBD2. This CDR3 region has 13 residues. V was pared by 3 bases and J by 3 bases, with 2 bases of the junction left unmatched. The CDR3 nucleotides are TGTGCCAGCAGTTTCCGCGGGAGCTACGAGCAGTACTTC. As protein: CASSFRGSYEQYF.

The chain joins TRBV27 to TRBJ2-7, with TRBD2 matching over 14 bases. Per the germline V gene, CDR1 is MNHEY and CDR2 is SMNVEV (reference sequence). The CDR3 has 16 residues. J lost 2 bases, V lost 5 bases, and 5 bases had no gene match. CDR3 residues: CASSTGLAGGTYEQYF. The CDR3 bases are TGTGCCAGCAGTACCGGACTAGCGGGAGGTACCTACGAGCAGTACTTC.

The V call is TRBV30, the J call TRBJ1-5, with TRBD1 as a possible D gene (5 bases). V gave up 5 bases and J gave up 7 bases, with 15 bases separating them. The CDR3 runs 13 residues. Per germline, CDR1 GTSNPN and CDR2 SVGIG (reference sequence). Written as DNA, the CDR3 is TGTGCCTGGGCGGATCAGGGAGGACAGCCCCAGCATTTT. Protein: CAWADQGGQPQHF.

V gene TRBV5-1 combines with J gene TRBJ2-3; TRBD1 is a possible D gene (6 bases). The length of the CDR3 is 14 residues. The V and J ends lost 2 bases and 6 bases respectively, with 13 bases between them. Germline CDR1 and CDR2: SGHRS and YFSETQ. In DNA, the CDR3 is TGCGCCAGCAGCTTTGGGACACGCGGGGATACGCAGTATTTT. It translates to CASSFGTRGDTQYF.

The gene calls are TRBV5-4 and TRBJ2-3; 9 bases are a match to TRBD2. Germline V lookup: CDR1 SGHNT, CDR2 YYREEE (reference sequence). Trimming cost V 4 bases and J 3 bases; bases outside gene matches: 9. There are 16 residues in the CDR3. CDR3 DNA sequence: TGTGCCAGCAGCCCGCGGGGGGGAGTTATGACAGATACGCAGTATTTT. Protein sequence: CASSPRGGVMTDTQYF.

J is TRBJ2-1 and V is TRBV2; possible D gene TRBD2, 6 bases. Germline V gene data show CDR1 as SNHLY and CDR2 as FYNNEI. The CDR3 has 16 residues. V was clipped by 6 bases and J by 0 bases, with 15 bases between them. This CDR3 reads CASRDTSRSSYNEQFF. CDR3 DNA sequence: TGTGCCAGCAGGGATACTAGCCGCAGCTCCTACAATGAGCAGTTCTTC.

The chain combines TRBV28 with TRBJ2-1, with unresolved D. From germline, CDR1 is MDHEN and CDR2 SYDVKM. Trimming cost V 4 bases and J 9 bases, with 10 bases left between them. This CDR3 contains 12 residues. CDR3: CASSSTITEQFF. The CDR3 nucleotides are TGTGCCAGCAGTTCTACTATCACTGAGCAGTTCTTC.

This clone was observed a handful of times. The genes are TRBV7-2 and TRBJ2-1; 10 positions agree with TRBD2. The V gene end was trimmed by 2 bases and the J gene end by 8 bases; junction bases not matched to a gene: 0. This CDR3 comprises 13 residues. Germline V CDR1 and CDR2: SGHTA, FQGNSA. The CDR3 DNA sequence: TGTGCCAGCAGCTTACTAGCGGGAGATGAGCAGTTCTTC. Translated: CASSLLAGDEQFF.

This chain uses TRBV5-1 with TRBJ2-1, with 12 bases matching TRBD1. Germline V lookup: CDR1 SGHRS, CDR2 YFSETQ. V shed 4 bases and J 7 bases; nucleotides not matched to a gene: 3. The CDR3 extends over 14 amino acids. The chain's CDR3 is CASSPGQGANEQFF. The CDR3 bases are TGCGCCAGCAGCCCGGGACAGGGGGCAAATGAGCAGTTCTTC.

This clone was detected a few times. This chain links TRBV11-2 with TRBJ2-1, with 12 positions matching TRBD2. The V gene end was trimmed by 3 bases and the J gene end by 7 bases; junction bases not matched to a gene: 10. The CDR3 consists of 17 residues. Germline CDR1 reads SGHAT; CDR2 reads FQNNGV. The CDR3 reads CASSFLALAGGGNEQFF. The CDR3 coding sequence is TGTGCCAGCAGCTTCCTCGCTCTAGCGGGAGGGGGGAATGAGCAGTTCTTC.

The rearrangement joins TRBV28 to TRBJ2-5; 8 bases align to TRBD1. Looked up from germline, CDR1 is MDHEN and CDR2 is SYDVKM. The CDR3 consists of 16 residues. V shed 5 bases, J shed 7 bases, and the junction held 15 bases outside the gene matches. The CDR3 DNA sequence: TGTGCCAGCAGTCTACCCTCCGGGACAGGCCTAGGGACCCAGTACTTC. The encoded protein is CASSLPSGTGLGTQYF.

The rearrangement links TRBV6-5 to TRBJ2-1; 11 bases are shared with TRBD1. V trimming: 6 bases; J trimming: 5 bases; junction bases outside the gene matches: 6. The CDR3 covers 15 residues. Looked up from germline, CDR1 is MNHEY and CDR2 is SVGAGI. CDR3 sequence (DNA): TGTGCCAGCAGACGGGACAGGGGGAACGACAATGAGCAGTTCTTC. Translation: CASRRDRGNDNEQFF.

The J gene is TRBJ1-1, the V gene TRBV4-3; maybe TRBD1 (5 bases). The CDR3 length is 14 residues. V shed 1 base and J shed 1 base, with 7 bases lying between them. CDR1 LGHNA and CDR2 YSLEER come from the germline V gene. The CDR3 DNA sequence: TGCGCCAGCAGCCAAGGTCAGGGGAACACTGAAGCTTTCTTT. This gives the protein CASSQGQGNTEAFF.

V gene TRBV2 combines with J gene TRBJ2-2; 8 bases line up with TRBD1. CDR1 and CDR2 (germline): SNHLY, FYNNEI. After removal of 1 base from V and 2 bases from J, the junction contained 6 bases not matched to a gene. This CDR3 is built from 17 residues. As DNA, the CDR3 is TGTGCCAGCAGTGAAGGGGGCCCAGGGGGCAACACCGGGGAGCTGTTTTTT. Translated, it gives CASSEGGPGGNTGELFF.

The chain combines TRBV10-1 with TRBJ2-7; 9 nucleotides align to TRBD2. Germline assignment: CDR1 WNHNN and CDR2 SYGVQD (reference sequence). This CDR3 comprises 13 residues. V lost 4 bases, J lost 7 bases, and 5 bases stayed unmatched. The CDR3 loop reads CASSVLAGGEQYF. CDR3 DNA sequence: TGCGCCAGCAGTGTACTAGCGGGTGGTGAGCAGTACTTC.

The chain is built from TRBV7-9 and TRBJ1-2; TRBD1 matches at 7 bases. Germline loops: CDR1 SEHNR, CDR2 FQNEAQ (reference sequence). The CDR3 is made up of 11 amino acids. V dropped 4 bases and J dropped 7; count of bases not matched to a gene: 0. Written as DNA, the CDR3 is TGTGCCAGCAGCTACAGGGGTGGCTACACCTTC. Residues: CASSYRGGYTF.

This rearrangement joins TRBV20-1 to TRBJ1-5, with unresolved D. Germline assignment: CDR1 DFQATT and CDR2 SNEGSKA (reference sequence). This CDR3 contains 15 residues. V lost 3 bases to trimming and J lost 0 bases, with 12 bases between them. CDR3 sequence reads: CSASVDSYSNQPQHF. As DNA, the CDR3 is TGCAGTGCTAGTGTCGATAGTTATAGCAATCAGCCCCAGCATTTT.

J is TRBJ1-6 and V is TRBV2; possible D gene TRBD1, 5 bases. This CDR3 is 13 amino acids long. The V and J ends lost 8 bases and 7 bases respectively, with 12 bases between them. Germline V gene sequence: CDR1 SNHLY, CDR2 FYNNEI. DNA for the CDR3: TGTGCCAGCCGTCGAGGACAAAATTCACCCCTCCACTTT. Residues: CASRRGQNSPLHF.

This chain uses TRBV29-1 with TRBJ2-2; D possibly corresponds to TRBD2 (5 bases). This CDR3 is built from 12 residues. Germline V gene lookup returns CDR1 SQVTM and CDR2 ANQGSEA. Trimming removed 7 bases at V and 7 bases at J, with 13 bases between. The CDR3 region is CSAMREVGELFF. The CDR3 DNA is TGCAGCGCGATGAGGGAAGTCGGGGAGCTGTTTTTT.

V is TRBV2 and J is TRBJ1-1; TRBD1 aligns across 9 bases. Looked up from germline, CDR1 is SNHLY and CDR2 is FYNNEI. The ends lost 6 bases at V and 3 bases at J; junction bases unmatched: 8. CDR3 size: 15 residues. CDR3 nucleotides: TGTGCCAGCAGCGAACAGGGGGCTGGCGACACTGAAGCTTTCTTT. Its protein product is CASSEQGAGDTEAFF.

This chain's CDR3 is CASSTRGGGTRNEKLFF. CDR3 coding DNA: TGTGCCAGTAGTACGAGAGGGGGGGGAACAAGGAATGAAAAACTGTTTTTT. The chain is built from TRBV19 and TRBJ1-4; D may be TRBD1 (6 bases). In germline, CDR1 is LNHDA, CDR2 SQIVND (reference sequence). V gave up 4 bases and J gave up 5 bases, with 20 bases separating them. CDR3 size: 17 residues.

The V gene is TRBV7-2, the J gene TRBJ2-7; 7 bases map to TRBD1. CDR1 and CDR2 (germline): SGHTA, FQGNSA. J lost 0 bases, V lost 2 bases, and 4 bases had no gene match. The CDR3 is made up of 15 amino acids. CDR3: CASSLQSGGSYEQYF. CDR3 sequence (DNA): TGTGCCAGCAGCTTACAGTCAGGGGGCTCCTACGAGCAGTACTTC.

The chain links TRBV14 to TRBJ2-3; D might be TRBD1 (7 bases). Germline CDR1 is SGHDN and CDR2 is FVKESK. This CDR3 spans 13 amino acids. The V and J ends lost 2 bases and 8 bases respectively, with 11 bases between them. The DNA of the CDR3 is TGTGCCAGCAGCCAACAGGGGGGAGGTACGCAGTATTTT. It encodes CASSQQGGGTQYF. The full variable domain, rest sourced from reference TRBV14 and TRBJ2-3, is EAGVTQFPSHSVIEKGQTVTLRCDPISGHDNLYWYRRVMGKEIKFLLHFVKESKQDESGMPNNRFLAERTGGTYSTLKVQPAELEDSGVYFCASSQQGGGTQYFGPGTRLTVL.

The V and J genes are TRBV7-2 and TRBJ2-7; 10 nucleotides align to TRBD2. The CDR3 contains 14 residues. Trimming cost V 5 bases and J 2 bases; bases outside gene matches: 3. Germline V lookup: CDR1 SGHTA, CDR2 FQGNSA. CDR3 sequence: CASSHSGGTYEQYF. The CDR3 region has the DNA TGTGCCAGCAGCCATAGCGGGGGGACCTACGAGCAGTACTTC.

In its sample, this clone was seen a few times. The chain uses TRBV21-1 and TRBJ2-1; whether TRBD2, the table's D call, matches the DNA was not checked. TRBV21-1 is a pseudogene segment. The CDR3 is 15 residues long. The CDR3 is CASSPSGRAKYRQFF. The CDR3 DNA reads TGTGCCAGCAGCCCTAGCGGGAGGGCCAAGTATAGGCAGTTCTTC.